A single sample is the source of the 17 T cell receptor beta chains below, sequenced in a study of blood T cell repertoires in COVID-19. Sequencing was performed with immunoSEQ multiplex PCR; in TCRdb, only in-frame clones are kept and a portion is missing. The sample has approximately 350,000 clones, 75% to 90% seen once. The specimen sequenced was peripheral blood. The source of these receptors is a woman between 55 and 75 years old with COVID-19, enrolled during active disease.

Remarks on this clone: Given a much more abundant clone one base away, this may be a read error. Other DNA sequences within the sample encode an identical CDR3. This chain joins TRBV7-6 and TRBJ1-1; TRBD1 aligns across 7 bases. V was pared by 1 base and J by 1 base, with 0 bases of the junction left unmatched. The CDR3 loop spans 14 amino acids. CDR1 is SGHVS, CDR2 FNYEAQ, per germline. The CDR3 DNA is TGTGCCAGCAGCTTAGGACAGGGGAACACTGAAGCTTTCTTT. It translates to CASSLGQGNTEAFF.

The gene calls are TRBV5-1 and TRBJ2-4; a possible D gene is TRBD2 (5 bases). The germline V gene encodes CDR1 SGHRS and CDR2 YFSETQ. Between the trimmed V and J ends, which lost 3 bases and 1 base, there was a span of 14 bases. The CDR3 extends over 16 amino acids. The CDR3 protein is CASSSDWSSAKNIQYF. As DNA, the CDR3 is TGCGCCAGCAGCTCGGACTGGTCTTCGGCCAAAAACATTCAGTACTTC. The whole variable domain, remainder taken from reference TRBV5-1 and TRBJ2-4, is KAGVTQTPRYLIKTRGQQVTLSCSPISGHRSVSWYQQTPGQGLQFLFEYFSETQRNKGNFPGRFSGRQFSNSRSEMNVSTLELGDSALYLCASSSDWSSAKNIQYFGAGTRLSVL.

V usage is TRBV6-5 and J usage is TRBJ1-1; no clear D. The V and J ends lost 7 bases and 10 bases respectively, with 16 bases between them. There are 12 residues in the CDR3. The germline V gene encodes CDR1 MNHEY and CDR2 SVGAGI. This CDR3 reads CASNTPPGRAFF. The CDR3 nucleotides are TGTGCCAGCAACACACCCCCTGGTCGAGCTTTCTTT.

This clone has only one observation. The V gene is TRBV6-5, the J gene TRBJ1-1, with D maybe TRBD1 (6 bases). Trimming pared 6 bases from V and 4 bases from J, leaving 12 bases between. The germline V gene encodes CDR1 MNHEY and CDR2 SVGAGI. The CDR3 runs 13 residues. The CDR3, as DNA: TGTGCCAGCAGGGGTGGACAGTTCACTGAAGCTTTCTTT. As protein: CASRGGQFTEAFF.

The V call is TRBV27, the J call TRBJ1-2; D is unclear. Germline loops: CDR1 MNHEY, CDR2 SMNVEV (reference sequence). This CDR3 is 15 amino acids long. V was pared by 6 bases and J by 0 bases, with 14 bases between. CDR3 amino acids: CASRPEGPPNYGYTF. The CDR3 nucleotides are TGTGCCAGCAGGCCTGAGGGCCCCCCTAACTATGGCTACACCTTC.

This clone occurred once. The chain uses TRBV19 and TRBJ1-6, with 7 nucleotides matching TRBD1. V lost 1 base and J lost 4; bases outside the gene matches: 1. This CDR3 spans 15 amino acids. CDR1 and CDR2 (germline): LNHDA, SQIVND (reference sequence). CDR3 nucleotides: TGTGCCAGTAGTATAGGGACAGGTTATAATTCACCCCTCCACTTT. Translation: CASSIGTGYNSPLHF.

The rearrangement links TRBV4-1 to TRBJ1-1; D gene unclear. Trimming took 1 base from V and 0 from J, leaving 15 bases between them. The CDR3 spans 17 residues. The V gene's germline CDR1 is MGHRA and CDR2 YSYEKL. Here the CDR3 reads CASSQGVVNRLNTEAFF. In DNA, the CDR3 is TGCGCCAGCAGCCAAGGCGTCGTGAACAGACTGAACACTGAAGCTTTCTTT.

The chain is built from TRBV4-1 and TRBJ1-3; TRBD1 matches 11 bases. V shed 2 bases and J 10 bases; nucleotides not matched to a gene: 7. The CDR3 spans 15 residues. Germline lookup yields CDR1 MGHRA and CDR2 YSYEKL. The CDR3: CASSQHSGTGGTIYF. The CDR3 nucleotides are TGCGCCAGCAGCCAACACTCCGGGACAGGGGGGACCATATATTTT.

The chain employs TRBV27 and TRBJ2-3, with 7 positions matching TRBD1. The germline gives CDR1 MNHEY, CDR2 SMNVEV (reference sequence). V lost 6 bases to trimming and J lost 4 bases; unmatched junction nucleotides: 13. There are 16 residues in the CDR3. CDR3 loop: CASRRDRANGADTQYF. DNA for the CDR3: TGTGCCAGCAGACGGGACAGAGCGAATGGGGCAGATACGCAGTATTTT.

This clone was recorded a few times. This same CDR3 is encoded by further DNA sequences in the sample. This chain joins TRBV5-1 and TRBJ1-1, with 8 bases matching TRBD1. Germline lookup yields CDR1 SGHRS and CDR2 YFSETQ. This CDR3 region has 13 residues. V dropped 5 bases and J dropped 3; count of bases not matched to a gene: 3. The CDR3 loop reads CASSLTGDTEAFF. The CDR3 bases are TGCGCCAGCAGTTTGACAGGGGACACTGAAGCTTTCTTT.

In DNA form, the CDR3 reads TGTGCCAGCAGCCGTTCCGGGGGAGGTACCGGGGAGCTGTTTTTT. As protein: CASSRSGGGTGELFF. The V and J genes are TRBV5-5 and TRBJ2-2, with D perhaps matching TRBD2 (6 bases). Per germline, CDR1 SGHKS and CDR2 YYEKEE (reference sequence). The CDR3 runs to 15 residues. V lost 4 bases and J lost 5, with 15 bases in between.

A word on this clone: In the same sample, other DNA sequences code for this CDR3. The V and J genes are TRBV30 and TRBJ1-1; D is ambiguous. Germline assignment: CDR1 GTSNPN and CDR2 SVGIG (reference sequence). This CDR3 spans 13 amino acids. The V end lost 0 bases, the J end lost 1 base, and 6 bases lay between the germline ends. The CDR3 sequence is CAWSVQPNTEAFF. CDR3 nucleotide sequence: TGTGCCTGGAGTGTACAGCCGAACACTGAAGCTTTCTTT.

The chain employs TRBV6-2 or TRBV6-3 and TRBJ1-5, with D perhaps TRBD1 (6 bases). The CDR3 has 12 residues. Trimming took 5 bases from V and 6 from J, leaving 8 bases between them. CDR1 and CDR2 (germline): MNHEY, SVGEGT. The CDR3 is CASSQQGQPQHF. The CDR3 DNA reads as TGTGCCAGCAGTCAACAGGGTCAGCCCCAGCATTTT.

The table lists this clone with a few counts. J is TRBJ1-1 and V is TRBV12-3 or TRBV12-4; maybe TRBD1 (5 bases). The CDR3 runs to 13 residues. Trimming stripped 2 bases from V and 4 bases from J, with 8 bases between. Here the CDR3 DNA reads TGTGCCAGCAGTTTATGGGGCCGCACTGAAGCTTTCTTT. Its translation is CASSLWGRTEAFF.

This chain connects TRBV6-5 to TRBJ1-1, with TRBD1 as a possible D gene (6 bases). The V gene's germline CDR1 is MNHEY and CDR2 SVGAGI. The CDR3 extends over 15 amino acids. V was shortened by 6 bases and J by 2 bases, with 16 bases between the two germline ends. The CDR3, as DNA: TGTGCCAGCAGGATTGGGGGGGCCGGTAACACTGAAGCTTTCTTT. It codes for CASRIGGAGNTEAFF.

The rearrangement uses TRBV10-3 and TRBJ2-7; 10 positions agree with TRBD1. Germline trimming cut 6 bases from V and 6 bases from J; bases unmatched to any gene: 8. Germline V gene data show CDR1 as ENHRY and CDR2 as SYGVKD. The CDR3 length is 14 residues. CDR3 sequence: CAIRLSGTGVEQYF. The CDR3, as DNA: TGTGCCATCAGACTCTCCGGGACAGGGGTCGAGCAGTACTTC.

V gene TRBV7-2 combines with J gene TRBJ2-1; TRBD2 agrees at 10 bases. V lost 1 base, J lost 6 bases, and 3 bases stayed unmatched. Germline assignment: CDR1 SGHTA and CDR2 FQGNSA. CDR3 length: 15 residues. The DNA for the CDR3 is TGTGCCAGCAGCTTAGGATTAGCGGGGGGCAATGAGCAGTTCTTC. Amino acids: CASSLGLAGGNEQFF. Supplemented by reference TRBV7-2 and TRBJ2-1, the full variable domain reads GAGVSQSPSNKVTEKGKDVELRCDPISGHTALYWYRQSLGQGLEFLIYFQGNSAPDKSGLPSDRFSAERTGGSVSTLTIQRTQQEDSAVYLCASSLGLAGGNEQFFGPGTRLTVL.